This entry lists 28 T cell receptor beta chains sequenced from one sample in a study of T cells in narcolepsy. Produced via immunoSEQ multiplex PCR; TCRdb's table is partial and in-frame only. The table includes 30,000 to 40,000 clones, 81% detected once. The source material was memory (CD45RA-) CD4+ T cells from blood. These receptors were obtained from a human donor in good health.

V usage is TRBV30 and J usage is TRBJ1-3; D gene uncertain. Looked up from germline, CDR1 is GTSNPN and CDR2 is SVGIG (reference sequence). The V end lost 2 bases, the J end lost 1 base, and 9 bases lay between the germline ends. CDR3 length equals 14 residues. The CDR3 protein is CAWSKDNSGNTIYF. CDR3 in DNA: TGTGCCTGGAGTAAAGATAATTCTGGAAACACCATATATTTT.

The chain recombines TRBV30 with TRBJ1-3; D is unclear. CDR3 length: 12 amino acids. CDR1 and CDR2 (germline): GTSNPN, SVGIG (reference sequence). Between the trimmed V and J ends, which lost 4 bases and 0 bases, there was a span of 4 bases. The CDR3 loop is CAWTSSGNTIYF. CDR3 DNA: TGTGCCTGGACCAGCTCTGGAAACACCATATATTTT. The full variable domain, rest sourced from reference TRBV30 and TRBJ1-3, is SQTIHQWPATLVQPVGSPLSLECTVEGTSNPNLYWYRQAAGRGLQLLFYSVGIGQISSEVPQNLSASRPQDRQFILSSKKLLLSDSGFYLCAWTSSGNTIYFGEGSWLTVV.

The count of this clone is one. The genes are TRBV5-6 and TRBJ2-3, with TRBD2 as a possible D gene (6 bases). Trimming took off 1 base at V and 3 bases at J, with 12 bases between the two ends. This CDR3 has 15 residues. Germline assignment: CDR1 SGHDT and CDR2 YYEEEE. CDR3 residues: CASSLLARGTDTQYF. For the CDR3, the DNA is TGTGCCAGCAGCTTGCTAGCCCGGGGGACAGATACGCAGTATTTT.

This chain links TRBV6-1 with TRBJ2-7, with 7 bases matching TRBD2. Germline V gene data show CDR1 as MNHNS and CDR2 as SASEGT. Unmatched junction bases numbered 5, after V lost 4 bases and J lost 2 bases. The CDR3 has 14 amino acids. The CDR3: CASSGGGGAYEQYF. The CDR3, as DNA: TGTGCCAGCAGTGGGGGGGGAGGGGCCTACGAGCAGTACTTC.

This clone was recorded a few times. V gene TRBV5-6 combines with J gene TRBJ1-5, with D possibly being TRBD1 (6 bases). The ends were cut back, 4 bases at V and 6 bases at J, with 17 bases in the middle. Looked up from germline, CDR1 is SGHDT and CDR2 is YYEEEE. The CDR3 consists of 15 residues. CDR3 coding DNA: TGTGCCAGCAGCGCGGATGGGGGGCTTAGTCAGCCCCAGCATTTT. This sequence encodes CASSADGGLSQPQHF.

CDR3 in DNA: TGTGCCAGCACCACGGGCATATCGAACACTGAAGCTTTCTTT. It yields the protein CASTTGISNTEAFF. The chain combines TRBV11-2 with TRBJ1-1, with D uncertain. The germline V gene encodes CDR1 SGHAT and CDR2 FQNNGV. V dropped 7 bases and J dropped 1 base, with 13 bases sitting between them. This CDR3 comprises 14 residues.

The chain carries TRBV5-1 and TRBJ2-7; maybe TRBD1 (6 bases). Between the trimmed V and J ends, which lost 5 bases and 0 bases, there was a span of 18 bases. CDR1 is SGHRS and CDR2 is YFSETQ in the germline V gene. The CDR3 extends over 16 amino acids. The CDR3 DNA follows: TGCGCCAGCAGTAGGGGTGGGGGCTCTCTCTCCTACGAGCAGTACTTC. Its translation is CASSRGGGSLSYEQYF.

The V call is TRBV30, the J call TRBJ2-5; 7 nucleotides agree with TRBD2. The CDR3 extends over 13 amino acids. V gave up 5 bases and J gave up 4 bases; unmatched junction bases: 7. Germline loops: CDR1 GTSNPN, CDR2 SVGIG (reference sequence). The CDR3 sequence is CAWAKRGGETQYF. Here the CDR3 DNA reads TGTGCCTGGGCGAAGCGGGGAGGAGAGACCCAGTACTTC. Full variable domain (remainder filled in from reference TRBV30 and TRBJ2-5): SQTIHQWPATLVQPVGSPLSLECTVEGTSNPNLYWYRQAAGRGLQLLFYSVGIGQISSEVPQNLSASRPQDRQFILSSKKLLLSDSGFYLCAWAKRGGETQYFGPGTRLLVL.

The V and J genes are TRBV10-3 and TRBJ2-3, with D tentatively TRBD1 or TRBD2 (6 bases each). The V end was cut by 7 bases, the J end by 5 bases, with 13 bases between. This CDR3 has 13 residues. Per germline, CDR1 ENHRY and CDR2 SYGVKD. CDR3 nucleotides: TGTGCCATCACTGGGGGGCTTAGAGATACGCAGTATTTT. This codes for CAITGGLRDTQYF.

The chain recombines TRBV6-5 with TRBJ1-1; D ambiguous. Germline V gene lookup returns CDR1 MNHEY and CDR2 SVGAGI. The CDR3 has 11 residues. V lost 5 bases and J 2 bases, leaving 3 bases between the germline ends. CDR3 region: CASSGNTEAFF. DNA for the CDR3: TGTGCCAGCAGTGGAAACACTGAAGCTTTCTTT.

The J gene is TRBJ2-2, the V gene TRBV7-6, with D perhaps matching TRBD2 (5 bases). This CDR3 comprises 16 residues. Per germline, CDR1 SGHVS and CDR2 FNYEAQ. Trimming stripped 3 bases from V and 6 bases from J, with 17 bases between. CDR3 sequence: CASSLISLRGSGELFF. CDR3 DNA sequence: TGTGCCAGCAGCTTGATATCCCTCAGAGGGTCCGGGGAGCTGTTTTTT.

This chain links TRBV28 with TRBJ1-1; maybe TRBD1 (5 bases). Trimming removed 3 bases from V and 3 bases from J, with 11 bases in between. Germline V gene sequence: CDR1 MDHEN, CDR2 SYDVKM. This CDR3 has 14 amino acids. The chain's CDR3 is CASSLGQTYTEAFF. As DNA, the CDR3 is TGTGCCAGCAGTTTGGGGCAGACATACACTGAAGCTTTCTTT.

The CDR3 here is CASSAGTGAPQYF. The CDR3 DNA is TGTGCCAGCAGCGCAGGGACAGGGGCCCCCCAGTACTTC. The V gene is TRBV7-9, the J gene TRBJ2-5; 10 bases fit TRBD1. Germline V gives CDR1 SEHNR, CDR2 FQNEAQ (reference sequence). The CDR3 loop spans 13 amino acids. V was pared by 5 bases and J by 9 bases, with 6 bases of the junction left unmatched.

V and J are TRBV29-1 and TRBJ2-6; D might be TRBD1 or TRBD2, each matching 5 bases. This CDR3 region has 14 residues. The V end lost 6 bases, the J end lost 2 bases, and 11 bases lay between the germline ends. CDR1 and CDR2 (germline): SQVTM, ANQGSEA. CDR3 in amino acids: CSVTGTAGANVLTF. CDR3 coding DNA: TGCAGCGTCACCGGGACGGCTGGGGCCAACGTCCTGACTTTC. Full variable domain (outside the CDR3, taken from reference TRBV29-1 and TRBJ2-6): SAVISQKPSRDICQRGTSLTIQCQVDSQVTMMFWYRQQPGQSLTLIATANQGSEATYESGFVIDKFPISRPNLTFSTLTVSNMSPEDSSIYLCSVTGTAGANVLTFGAGSRLTVL.

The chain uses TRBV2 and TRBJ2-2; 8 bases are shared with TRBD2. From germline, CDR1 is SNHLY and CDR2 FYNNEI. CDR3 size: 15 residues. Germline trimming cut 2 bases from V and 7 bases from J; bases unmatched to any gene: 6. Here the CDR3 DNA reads TGTGCCAGCAGTGAAACAGCGGGAGCGATCGGGGAGCTGTTTTTT. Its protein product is CASSETAGAIGELFF.

CDR3 sequence: CASSYLVGSEYEQYF. The CDR3 coding sequence is TGTGCCAGCAGTTACCTGGTAGGGAGCGAGTACGAGCAGTACTTC. V and J are TRBV6-5 and TRBJ2-7; possible D gene TRBD2, 5 bases. V lost 2 bases and J lost 4, with 15 bases in between. The CDR3 totals 15 residues. Germline V CDR1 and CDR2: MNHEY, SVGAGI.

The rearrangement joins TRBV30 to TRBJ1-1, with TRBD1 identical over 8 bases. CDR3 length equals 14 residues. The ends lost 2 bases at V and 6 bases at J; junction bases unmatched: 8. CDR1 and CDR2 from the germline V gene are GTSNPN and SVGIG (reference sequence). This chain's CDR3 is CAWSSRQGYAEAFF. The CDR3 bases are TGTGCCTGGAGTTCCCGACAGGGGTACGCTGAAGCTTTCTTT.

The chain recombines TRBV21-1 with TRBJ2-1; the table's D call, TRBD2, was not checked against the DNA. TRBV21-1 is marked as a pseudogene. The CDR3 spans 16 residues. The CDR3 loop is CASNQSGKVLCNEQFF. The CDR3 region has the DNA TGTGCCAGCAACCAAAGCGGGAAAGTTTTATGCAATGAGCAGTTCTTC.

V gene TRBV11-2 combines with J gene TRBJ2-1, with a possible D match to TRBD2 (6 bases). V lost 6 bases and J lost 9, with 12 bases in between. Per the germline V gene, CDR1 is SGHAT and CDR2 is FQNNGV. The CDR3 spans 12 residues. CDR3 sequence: CASRPGTGEQFF. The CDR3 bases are TGTGCCAGCAGACCGGGGACTGGTGAGCAGTTCTTC.

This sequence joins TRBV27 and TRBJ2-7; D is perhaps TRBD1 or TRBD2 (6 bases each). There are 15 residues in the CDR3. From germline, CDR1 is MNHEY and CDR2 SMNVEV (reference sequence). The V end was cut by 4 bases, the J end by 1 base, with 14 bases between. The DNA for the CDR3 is TGTGCCAGCAGTTACACCAGAGGGGGGTCCTACGAGCAGTACTTC. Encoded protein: CASSYTRGGSYEQYF.

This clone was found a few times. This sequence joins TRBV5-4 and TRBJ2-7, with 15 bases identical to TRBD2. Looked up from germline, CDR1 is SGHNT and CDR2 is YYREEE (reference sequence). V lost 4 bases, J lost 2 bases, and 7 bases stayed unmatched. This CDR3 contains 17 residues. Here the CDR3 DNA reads TGTGCCAGCAGCATACCCCGGACTAGCGGGAGGGCCTACGAGCAGTACTTC. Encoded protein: CASSIPRTSGRAYEQYF.

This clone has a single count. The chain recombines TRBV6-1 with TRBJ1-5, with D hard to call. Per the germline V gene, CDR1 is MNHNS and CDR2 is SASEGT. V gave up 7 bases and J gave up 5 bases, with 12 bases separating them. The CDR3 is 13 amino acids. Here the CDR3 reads CASIGRQYQPQHF. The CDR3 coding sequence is TGTGCCAGCATTGGACGGCAATATCAGCCCCAGCATTTT.

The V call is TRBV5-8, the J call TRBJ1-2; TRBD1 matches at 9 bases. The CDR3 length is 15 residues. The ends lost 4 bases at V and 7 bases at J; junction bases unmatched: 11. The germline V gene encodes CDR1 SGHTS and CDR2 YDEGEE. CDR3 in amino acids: CASSLTIQGAPGYTF. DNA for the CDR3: TGTGCCAGCAGCCTCACGATACAGGGGGCGCCTGGCTACACCTTC.

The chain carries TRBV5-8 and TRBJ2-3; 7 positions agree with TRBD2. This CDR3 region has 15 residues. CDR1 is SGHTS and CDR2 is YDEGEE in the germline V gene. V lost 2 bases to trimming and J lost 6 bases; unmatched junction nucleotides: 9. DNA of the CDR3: TGTGCCAGCAGCTTAGCCGGGACTACCACGGATACGCAGTATTTT. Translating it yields CASSLAGTTTDTQYF.

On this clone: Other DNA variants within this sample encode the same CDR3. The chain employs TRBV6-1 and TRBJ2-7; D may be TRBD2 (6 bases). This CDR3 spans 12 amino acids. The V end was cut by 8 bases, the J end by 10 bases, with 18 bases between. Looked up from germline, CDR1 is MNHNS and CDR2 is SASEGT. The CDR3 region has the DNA TGTGCCAGCTGGGGGGTCTCATACGGACAGTACTTC. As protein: CASWGVSYGQYF.

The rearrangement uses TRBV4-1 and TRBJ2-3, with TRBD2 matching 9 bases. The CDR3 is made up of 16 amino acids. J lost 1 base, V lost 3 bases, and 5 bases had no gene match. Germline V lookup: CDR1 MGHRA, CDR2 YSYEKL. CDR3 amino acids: CASSHQAGGRTDTQYF. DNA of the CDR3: TGCGCCAGCAGCCACCAAGCGGGGGGTCGCACAGATACGCAGTATTTT.

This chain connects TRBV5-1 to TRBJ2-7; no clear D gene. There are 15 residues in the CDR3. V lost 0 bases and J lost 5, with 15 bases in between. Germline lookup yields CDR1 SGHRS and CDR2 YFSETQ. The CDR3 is CASSLVLSSPHEQYF. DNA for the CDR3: TGCGCCAGCAGCTTGGTCCTTTCTAGTCCCCACGAGCAGTACTTC.

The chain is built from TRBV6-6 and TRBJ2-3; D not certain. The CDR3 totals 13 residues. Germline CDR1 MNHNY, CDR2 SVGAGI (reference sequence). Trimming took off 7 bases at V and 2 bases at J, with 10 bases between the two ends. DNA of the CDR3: TGTGCCAGCATGGCCAATCCCACAGATACGCAGTATTTT. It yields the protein CASMANPTDTQYF.